The clone carrying this TCR beta chain was recorded a few times. The antigen remains undetermined. Trimming removed 4 bases from V and 2 bases from J, with 9 bases in between. Germline loops: CDR1 SGHVS, CDR2 FQNEAQ. The CDR3 consists of 13 residues. These data come from a study of T-cell memory formation after mild COVID-19. Findings and limits, study-wide: Memory from before infection featured some responding clones, which suggests cross-reactive memory joined. Whether day 37 second-wave clones are SARS-CoV-2-specific was not confirmed. Day 15 to 85 contractors were CD4/CD8 balanced; later expanders leaned CD4+.

5'RACE primed at constant segments yielded TCR alpha and TCR beta cDNA libraries bearing sample barcodes and UMIs. TCRdb reprocessed the 5' RACE reads via MiXCR and lists one record per CDR3 protein. The sample has around 150,000 distinct CDR3 sequences, 11% seen once; the top ten hold approximately 3.8%. Material for sequencing was PBMCs or a T cell subset sorted from them (not recorded which). This rearrangement joins TRBV7-8 to TRBJ2-7; D gene uncertain. This TCR derives from a man aged 18-30 years who had mild COVID-19 (a few samples of this study predate the infection). Cell type and time point are not known. The CDR3 coding sequence is TGTGCCAGCAGCTCCGGCAGAACCTACGAGCAGTACGTC. Amino acid sequence: CASSSGRTYEQYV.